This TCR beta chain was retrieved from a study of T-cell memory formation after mild COVID-19. This CDR3 is 13 amino acids long. The germline V gene has CDR1 SGHTA and CDR2 FQGNSA. V trimming: 5 bases; J trimming: 10 bases; junction bases outside the gene matches: 7. TCRdb called the 5' RACE reads again in MiXCR, with one record for every CDR3 protein. The sample contains hundreds of thousands of distinct CDR3 sequences, roughly 15% of which appear only once. This clonotype was found many times. The V call is TRBV7-2, the J call TRBJ2-1; 8 nucleotides match TRBD1. The sequence came from a man aged 18 to 35 who had mild COVID-19 (a few samples of this study predate the infection). Cell type and time point are not known. Input material: PBMCs or a T cell subset sorted from them (not recorded which). As DNA, the CDR3 is TGTGCCAGCAGCCGGCCGGGACAGGACGAGCAGTTCTTC. Its protein is CASSRPGQDEQFF.